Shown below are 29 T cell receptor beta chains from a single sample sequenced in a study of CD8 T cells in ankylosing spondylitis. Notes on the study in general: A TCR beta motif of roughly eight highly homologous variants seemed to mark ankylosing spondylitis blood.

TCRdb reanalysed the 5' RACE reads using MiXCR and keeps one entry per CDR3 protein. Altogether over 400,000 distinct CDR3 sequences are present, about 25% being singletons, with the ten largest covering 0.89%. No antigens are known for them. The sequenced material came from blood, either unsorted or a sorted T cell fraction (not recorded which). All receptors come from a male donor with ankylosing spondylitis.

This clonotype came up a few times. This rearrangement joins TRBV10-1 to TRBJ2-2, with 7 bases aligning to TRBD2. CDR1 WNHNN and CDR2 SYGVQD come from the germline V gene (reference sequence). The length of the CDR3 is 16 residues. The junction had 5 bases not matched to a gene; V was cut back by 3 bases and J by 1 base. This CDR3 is CASSDQAGKNTGELFF. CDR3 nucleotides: TGCGCCAGCAGTGACCAAGCGGGGAAGAACACCGGGGAGCTGTTTTTT.

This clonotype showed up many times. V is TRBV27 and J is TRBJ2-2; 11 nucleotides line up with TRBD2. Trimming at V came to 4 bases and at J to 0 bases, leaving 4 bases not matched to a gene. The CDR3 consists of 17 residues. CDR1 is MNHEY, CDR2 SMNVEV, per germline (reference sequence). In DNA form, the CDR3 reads TGTGCCAGCAGTTCGGGACTAGCGGTCGCGAACACCGGGGAGCTGTTTTTT. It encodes CASSSGLAVANTGELFF.

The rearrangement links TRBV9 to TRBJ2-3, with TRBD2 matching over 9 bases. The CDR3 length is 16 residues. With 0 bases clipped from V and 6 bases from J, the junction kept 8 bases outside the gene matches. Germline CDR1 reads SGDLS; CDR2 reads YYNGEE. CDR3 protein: CASSVGASGITDTQYF. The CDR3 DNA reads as TGTGCCAGCAGCGTAGGGGCTAGCGGGATTACGGATACGCAGTATTTT.

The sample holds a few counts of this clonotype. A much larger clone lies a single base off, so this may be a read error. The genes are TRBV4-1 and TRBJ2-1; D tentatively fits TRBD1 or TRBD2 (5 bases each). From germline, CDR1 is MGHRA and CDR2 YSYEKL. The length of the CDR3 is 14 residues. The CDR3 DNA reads TGCGCCAGCAGCCAGAGGGCGGTGGACAATGAGCATTTCTTC. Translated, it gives CASSQRAVDNEHFF.

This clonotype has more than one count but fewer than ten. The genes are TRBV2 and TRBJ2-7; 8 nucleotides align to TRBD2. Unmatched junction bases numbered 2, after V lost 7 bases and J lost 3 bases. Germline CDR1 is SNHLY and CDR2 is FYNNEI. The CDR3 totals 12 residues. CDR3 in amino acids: CASTLAGYEQYF. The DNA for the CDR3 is TGTGCCAGCACGCTAGCGGGCTACGAGCAGTACTTC.

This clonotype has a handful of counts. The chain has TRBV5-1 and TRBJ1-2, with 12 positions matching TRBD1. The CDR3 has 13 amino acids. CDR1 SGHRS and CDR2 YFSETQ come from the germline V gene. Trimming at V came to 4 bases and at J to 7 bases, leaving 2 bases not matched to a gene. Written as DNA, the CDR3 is TGCGCCAGCAGCCGGGACAGGGGGCTTGGCTACACCTTC. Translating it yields CASSRDRGLGYTF.

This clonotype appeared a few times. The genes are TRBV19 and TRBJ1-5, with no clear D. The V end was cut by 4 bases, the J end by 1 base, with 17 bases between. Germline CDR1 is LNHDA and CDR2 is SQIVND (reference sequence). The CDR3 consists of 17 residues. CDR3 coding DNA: TGTGCCAGTAGTACAGAGTTTTTCTTGGCGAGCAATCAGCCCCAGCATTTT. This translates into CASSTEFFLASNQPQHF.

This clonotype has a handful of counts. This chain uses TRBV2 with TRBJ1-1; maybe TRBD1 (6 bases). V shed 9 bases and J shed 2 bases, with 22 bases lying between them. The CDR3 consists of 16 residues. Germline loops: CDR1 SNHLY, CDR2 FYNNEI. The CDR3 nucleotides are TGTGCCAGTCACGGGGGGGCTGGTCGAAGAAACACTGAAGCTTTCTTT. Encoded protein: CASHGGAGRRNTEAFF. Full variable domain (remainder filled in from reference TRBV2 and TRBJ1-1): EPEVTQTPSHQVTQMGQEVILRCVPISNHLYFYWYRQILGQKVEFLVSFYNNEISEKSEIFDDQFSVERPDGSNFTLKIRSTKLEDSAMYFCASHGGAGRRNTEAFFGQGTRLTVV.

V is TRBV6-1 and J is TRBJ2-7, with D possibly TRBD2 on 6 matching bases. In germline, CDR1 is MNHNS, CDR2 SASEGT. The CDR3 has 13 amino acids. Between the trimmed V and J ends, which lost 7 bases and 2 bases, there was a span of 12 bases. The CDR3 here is CASTPEGTYEQYF. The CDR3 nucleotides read TGTGCCAGCACCCCGGAGGGGACCTACGAGCAGTACTTC.

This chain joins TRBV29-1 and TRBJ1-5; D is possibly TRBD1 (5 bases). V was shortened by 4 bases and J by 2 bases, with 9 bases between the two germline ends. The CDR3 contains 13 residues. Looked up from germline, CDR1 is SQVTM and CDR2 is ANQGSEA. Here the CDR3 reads CSVAAGGNQPQHF. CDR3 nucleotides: TGCAGCGTTGCGGCGGGGGGCAATCAGCCCCAGCATTTT.

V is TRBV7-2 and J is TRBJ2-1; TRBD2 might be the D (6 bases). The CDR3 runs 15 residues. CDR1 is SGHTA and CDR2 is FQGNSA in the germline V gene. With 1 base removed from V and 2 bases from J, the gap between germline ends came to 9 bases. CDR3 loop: CASSLDRGTYNEQFF. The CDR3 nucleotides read TGTGCCAGCAGCTTAGATCGGGGGACCTACAATGAGCAGTTCTTC.

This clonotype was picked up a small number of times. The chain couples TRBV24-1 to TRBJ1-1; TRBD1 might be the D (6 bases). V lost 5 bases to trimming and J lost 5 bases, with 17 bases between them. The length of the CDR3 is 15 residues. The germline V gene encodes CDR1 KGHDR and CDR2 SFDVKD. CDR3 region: CATSGPDGGPTEAFF. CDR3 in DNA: TGTGCCACCAGTGGACCCGACGGGGGCCCTACTGAAGCTTTCTTT.

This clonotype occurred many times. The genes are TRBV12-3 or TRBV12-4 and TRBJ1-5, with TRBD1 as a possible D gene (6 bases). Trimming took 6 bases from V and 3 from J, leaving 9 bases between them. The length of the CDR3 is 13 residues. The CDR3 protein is CASRTGSNQPQHF. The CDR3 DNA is TGTGCCAGCAGAACAGGGTCCAATCAGCCCCAGCATTTT.

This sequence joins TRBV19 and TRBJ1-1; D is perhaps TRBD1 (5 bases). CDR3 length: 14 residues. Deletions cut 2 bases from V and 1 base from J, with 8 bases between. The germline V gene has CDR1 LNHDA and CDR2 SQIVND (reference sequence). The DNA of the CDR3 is TGTGCCAGTAGTATAATGCAGGGGAACACTGAAGCTTTCTTT. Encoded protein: CASSIMQGNTEAFF.

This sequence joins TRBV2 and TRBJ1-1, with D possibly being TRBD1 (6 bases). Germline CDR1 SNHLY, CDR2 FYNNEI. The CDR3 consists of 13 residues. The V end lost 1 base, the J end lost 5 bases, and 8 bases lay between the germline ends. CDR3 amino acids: CASSEDRDTEAFF. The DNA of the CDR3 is TGTGCCAGCAGTGAAGACAGGGATACTGAAGCTTTCTTT.

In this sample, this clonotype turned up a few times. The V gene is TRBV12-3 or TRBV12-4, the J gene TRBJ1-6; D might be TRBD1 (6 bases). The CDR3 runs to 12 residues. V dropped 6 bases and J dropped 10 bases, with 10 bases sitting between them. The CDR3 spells CASRQGGSPLHF. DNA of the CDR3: TGTGCCAGCAGACAGGGCGGATCACCCCTCCACTTT.

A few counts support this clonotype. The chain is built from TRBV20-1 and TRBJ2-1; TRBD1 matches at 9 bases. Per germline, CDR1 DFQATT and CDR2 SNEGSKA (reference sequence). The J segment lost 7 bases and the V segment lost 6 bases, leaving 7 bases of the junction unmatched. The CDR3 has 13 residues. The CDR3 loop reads CSAVGQGQNEQFF. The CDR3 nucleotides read TGCAGTGCCGTTGGACAGGGGCAGAATGAGCAGTTCTTC.

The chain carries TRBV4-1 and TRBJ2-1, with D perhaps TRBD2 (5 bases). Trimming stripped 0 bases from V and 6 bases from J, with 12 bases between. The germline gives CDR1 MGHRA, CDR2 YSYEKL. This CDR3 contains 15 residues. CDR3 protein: CASSQDLWESNEQFF. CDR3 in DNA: TGCGCCAGCAGCCAAGATCTTTGGGAGTCCAATGAGCAGTTCTTC.

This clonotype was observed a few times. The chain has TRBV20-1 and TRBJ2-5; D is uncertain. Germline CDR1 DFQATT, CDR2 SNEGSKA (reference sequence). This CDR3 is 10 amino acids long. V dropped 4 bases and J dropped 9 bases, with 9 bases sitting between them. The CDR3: CSAIGKAQYF. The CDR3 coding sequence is TGCAGTGCTATAGGGAAGGCCCAGTACTTC.

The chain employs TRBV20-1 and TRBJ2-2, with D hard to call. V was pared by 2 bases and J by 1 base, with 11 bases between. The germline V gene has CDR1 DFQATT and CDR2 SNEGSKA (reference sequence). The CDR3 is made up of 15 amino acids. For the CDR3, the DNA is TGCAGTGCTAGATCCCGGCGCCTGAACACCGGGGAGCTGTTTTTT. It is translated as CSARSRRLNTGELFF.

The CDR3 spells CASSSAGGASYEQYF. The CDR3 nucleotides read TGTGCCAGCAGCTCAGCGGGAGGGGCCTCCTACGAGCAGTACTTC. V is TRBV7-2 and J is TRBJ2-7, with 10 bases matching TRBD2. The trim removed 4 bases at V and 0 bases at J, leaving 3 bases unmatched. The CDR3 runs 15 residues. Germline V gives CDR1 SGHTA, CDR2 FQGNSA.

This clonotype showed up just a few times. In nucleotides, the CDR3 is TGTGCCAGCTCATCATTAAGGCGGGACGTATCCTACGAGCAGTACTTC. Amino acids: CASSSLRRDVSYEQYF. This chain connects TRBV18 to TRBJ2-7; perhaps TRBD2 as D (6 bases). CDR1 is KGHSH, CDR2 LQKENI, per germline. V was shortened by 5 bases and J by 1 base, with 18 bases between the two germline ends. The CDR3 is made up of 16 amino acids.

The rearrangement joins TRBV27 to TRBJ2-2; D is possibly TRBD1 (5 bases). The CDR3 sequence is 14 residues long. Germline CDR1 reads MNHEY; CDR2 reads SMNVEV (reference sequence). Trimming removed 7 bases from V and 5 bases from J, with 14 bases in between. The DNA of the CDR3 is TGTGCCAGCAAGGTTCCCAGGGTTACCGGGGAGCTGTTTTTT. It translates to CASKVPRVTGELFF.

The CDR3 DNA sequence: TGCAGTGCTATGCAATGGGGGGCAAGCAATCAGCCCCAGCATTTT. Amino acids: CSAMQWGASNQPQHF. The rearrangement uses TRBV20-1 and TRBJ1-5; perhaps TRBD1 as D (6 bases). Per germline, CDR1 DFQATT and CDR2 SNEGSKA (reference sequence). Trimming cost V 4 bases and J 1 base, with 14 bases left between them. The length of the CDR3 is 15 residues.

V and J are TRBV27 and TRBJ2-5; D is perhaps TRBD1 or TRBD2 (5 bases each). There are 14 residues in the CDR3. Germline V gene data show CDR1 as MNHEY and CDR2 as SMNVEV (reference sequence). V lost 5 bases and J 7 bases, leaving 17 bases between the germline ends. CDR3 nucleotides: TGTGCCAGCAGTCCGGGGACGGTCCCATGGACCCAGTACTTC. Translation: CASSPGTVPWTQYF.

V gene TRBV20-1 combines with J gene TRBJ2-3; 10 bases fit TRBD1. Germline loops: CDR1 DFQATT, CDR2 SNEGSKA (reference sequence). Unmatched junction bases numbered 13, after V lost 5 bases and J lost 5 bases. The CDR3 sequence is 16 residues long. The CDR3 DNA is TGCAGTGCTCGCAGTACCGGGACAGGGGCGGGAGATACGCAGTATTTT. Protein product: CSARSTGTGAGDTQYF.

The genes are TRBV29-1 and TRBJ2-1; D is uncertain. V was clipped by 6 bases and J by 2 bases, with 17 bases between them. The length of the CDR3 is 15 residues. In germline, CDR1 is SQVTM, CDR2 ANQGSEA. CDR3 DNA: TGCAGCGTAGCCGAACCGCGGACCACCTACAATGAGCAGTTCTTC. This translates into CSVAEPRTTYNEQFF.

CDR3 region: CAISAGPTGYTGELFF. DNA of the CDR3: TGTGCCATCAGCGCCGGGCCGACAGGGTACACCGGGGAGCTGTTTTTT. The chain couples TRBV10-3 to TRBJ2-2; TRBD1 matches at 7 bases. V trimming: 6 bases; J trimming: 3 bases; junction bases outside the gene matches: 10. Germline lookup yields CDR1 ENHRY and CDR2 SYGVKD. The CDR3 is made up of 16 amino acids.

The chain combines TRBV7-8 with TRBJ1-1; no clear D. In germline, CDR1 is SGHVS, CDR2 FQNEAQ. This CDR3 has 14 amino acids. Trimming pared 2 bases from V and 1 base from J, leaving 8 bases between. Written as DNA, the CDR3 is TGTGCCAGCAGCTTATGGGAGGGGAACACTGAAGCTTTCTTT. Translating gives CASSLWEGNTEAFF. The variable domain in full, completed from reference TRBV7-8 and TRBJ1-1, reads GAGVSQSPRYKVAKRGQDVALRCDPISGHVSLFWYQQALGQGPEFLTYFQNEAQLDKSGLPSDRFFAERPEGSVSTLKIQRTQQEDSAVYLCASSLWEGNTEAFFGQGTRLTVV.